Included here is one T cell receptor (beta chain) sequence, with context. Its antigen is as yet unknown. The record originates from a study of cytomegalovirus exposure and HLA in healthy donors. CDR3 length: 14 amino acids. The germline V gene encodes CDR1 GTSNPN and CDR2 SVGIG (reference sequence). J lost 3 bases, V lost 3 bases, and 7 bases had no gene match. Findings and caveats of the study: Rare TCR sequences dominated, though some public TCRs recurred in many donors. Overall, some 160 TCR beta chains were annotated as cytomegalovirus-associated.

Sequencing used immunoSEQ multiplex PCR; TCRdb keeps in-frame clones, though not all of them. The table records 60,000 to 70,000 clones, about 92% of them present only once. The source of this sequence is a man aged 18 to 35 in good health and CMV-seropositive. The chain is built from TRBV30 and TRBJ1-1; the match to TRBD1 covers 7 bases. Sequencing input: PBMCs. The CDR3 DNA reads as TGTGCCTGGAGGAGACAGGGAGAATACACTGAAGCTTTCTTT. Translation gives CAWRRQGEYTEAFF.